What follows are 9 T cell receptor beta chains derived from one specimen sequenced in a study of cytotoxic CD8 clonotypes in ibrutinib-treated CLL. This table comes from immunoSEQ multiplex PCR, and its TCRdb copy is limited to in-frame clones, with some not included. The top ten clones hold over 10% of a sample with approximately 210,000 clones, about 72% of them seen once. Source: PBMCs, taken after 24 months of ibrutinib treatment. Receptors were obtained from a human donor with chronic lymphocytic leukemia.

The DNA for the CDR3 is TGTGCCAGCAGCTTGGCGGGAGGAGCAGGAGATACGCAGTATTTT. Its protein product is CASSLAGGAGDTQYF. The rearrangement links TRBV7-2 to TRBJ2-3; 8 bases align to TRBD2. The germline CDR1 and CDR2 sequences are SGHTA and FQGNSA. The CDR3 contains 15 residues. V gave up 3 bases and J gave up 5 bases; unmatched junction bases: 7.

The V gene is TRBV11-3, the J gene TRBJ2-1; 15 bases align to TRBD2. The ends lost 5 bases at V and 3 bases at J; junction bases unmatched: 5. The CDR3 has 17 amino acids. Germline V gives CDR1 SGHNT, CDR2 YENEEA. The CDR3: CASSLGLAGGFYNEQFF. The CDR3 DNA sequence: TGTGCCAGCAGCCTGGGACTAGCGGGAGGTTTCTACAATGAGCAGTTCTTC.

The V call is TRBV5-6, the J call TRBJ2-7; D ambiguous. From germline, CDR1 is SGHDT and CDR2 YYEEEE. The CDR3 consists of 15 residues. Deletions cut 1 base from V and 4 bases from J, with 15 bases between. CDR3 coding DNA: TGTGCCAGCAGCTTGAGTGGGAATTTTTTTTACGAGCAGTACTTC. This gives the protein CASSLSGNFFYEQYF.

In this sample, this clone turned up a few times. J is TRBJ2-2 and V is TRBV7-8, with no clear D. Trimming left V 2 bases short and J 7 bases short, with 11 bases between. CDR1 SGHVS and CDR2 FQNEAQ come from the germline V gene. The CDR3 has 14 residues. The CDR3 spells CASSLFLTVGELFF. As DNA, the CDR3 is TGTGCCAGCAGCTTATTCCTTACCGTCGGGGAGCTGTTTTTT.

This clone was counted only a few times. The genes are TRBV7-3 and TRBJ2-3; 12 nucleotides agree with TRBD2. Losses at the gene ends were 3 bases for V and 0 bases for J; bases not matched to a gene: 7. The CDR3 contains 18 residues. Germline CDR1 is SGHTA and CDR2 is FQGTGA. The CDR3 sequence is CASSLGTSGLSSTDTQYF. Written as DNA, the CDR3 is TGTGCCAGCAGCTTGGGGACTAGCGGGCTATCCAGCACAGATACGCAGTATTTT.

The V gene is TRBV7-6, the J gene TRBJ2-5, with D possibly being TRBD2 (5 bases). The CDR3 is made up of 12 amino acids. Germline V CDR1 and CDR2: SGHVS, FNYEAQ. Trimming removed 5 bases at V and 5 bases at J, with 9 bases between. For the CDR3, the DNA is TGTGCCAGCAGCCCCACTAGGGAGACCCAGTACTTC. This gives the protein CASSPTRETQYF.

The chain uses TRBV30 and TRBJ2-1; no clear D. The CDR3 length is 13 residues. Germline assignment: CDR1 GTSNPN and CDR2 SVGIG (reference sequence). V lost 0 bases and J lost 0, with 3 bases in between. CDR3 in DNA: TGTGCCTGGAGTGTAACCTCCTACAATGAGCAGTTCTTC. Translated, it gives CAWSVTSYNEQFF. The entire variable domain, with the rest obtained from reference TRBV30 and TRBJ2-1, is as follows: SQTIHQWPATLVQPVGSPLSLECTVEGTSNPNLYWYRQAAGRGLQLLFYSVGIGQISSEVPQNLSASRPQDRQFILSSKKLLLSDSGFYLCAWSVTSYNEQFFGPGTRLTVL.

The rearrangement joins TRBV27 to TRBJ2-1; D might be TRBD1 (6 bases). With 5 bases removed from V and 12 bases from J, the gap between germline ends came to 14 bases. The germline V gene encodes CDR1 MNHEY and CDR2 SMNVEV (reference sequence). This CDR3 comprises 12 residues. The CDR3 sequence is CASSPRGMGQFF. CDR3 in DNA: TGTGCCAGCAGTCCCAGGGGAATGGGGCAGTTCTTC.

The chain has TRBV11-2 and TRBJ2-2, with TRBD1 identical over 7 bases. Trimming at V came to 5 bases and at J to 2 bases, leaving 8 bases not matched to a gene. Germline V lookup: CDR1 SGHAT, CDR2 FQNNGV. The CDR3 consists of 16 residues. In nucleotides, the CDR3 is TGTGCCAGCAGCCCAGCCGGGACAGTAAACACCGGGGAGCTGTTTTTT. This gives the protein CASSPAGTVNTGELFF.